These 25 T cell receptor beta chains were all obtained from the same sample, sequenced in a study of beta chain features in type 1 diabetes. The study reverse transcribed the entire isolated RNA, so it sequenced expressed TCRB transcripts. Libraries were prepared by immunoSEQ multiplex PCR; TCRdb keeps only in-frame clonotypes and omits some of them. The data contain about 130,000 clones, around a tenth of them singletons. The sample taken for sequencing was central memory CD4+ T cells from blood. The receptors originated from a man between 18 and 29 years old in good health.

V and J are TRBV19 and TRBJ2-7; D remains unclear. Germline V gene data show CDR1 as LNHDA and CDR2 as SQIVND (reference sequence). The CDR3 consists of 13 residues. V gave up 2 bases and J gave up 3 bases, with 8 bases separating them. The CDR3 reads CASSIRPGYEQYF. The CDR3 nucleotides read TGTGCCAGTAGTATACGCCCGGGCTACGAGCAGTACTTC.

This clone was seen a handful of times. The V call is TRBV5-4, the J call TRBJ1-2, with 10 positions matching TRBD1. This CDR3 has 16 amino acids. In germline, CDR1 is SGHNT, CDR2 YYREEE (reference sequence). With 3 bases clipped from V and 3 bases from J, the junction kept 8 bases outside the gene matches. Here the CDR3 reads CASSSSDRGKDYGYTF. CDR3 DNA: TGTGCCAGCAGCTCCTCGGACAGGGGGAAAGACTATGGCTACACCTTC.

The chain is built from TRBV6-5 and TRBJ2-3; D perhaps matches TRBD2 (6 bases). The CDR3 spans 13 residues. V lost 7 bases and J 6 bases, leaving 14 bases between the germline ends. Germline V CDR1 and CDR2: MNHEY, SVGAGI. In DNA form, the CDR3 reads TGTGCCAGCACCACCCCAGGGAGGGATACGCAGTATTTT. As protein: CASTTPGRDTQYF.

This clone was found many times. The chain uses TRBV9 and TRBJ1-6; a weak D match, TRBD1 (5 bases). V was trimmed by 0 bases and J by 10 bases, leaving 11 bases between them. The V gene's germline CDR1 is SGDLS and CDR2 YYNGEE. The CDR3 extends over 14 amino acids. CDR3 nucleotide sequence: TGTGCCAGCAGCGTAGGACAGAGTGCCTCACCCCTCCACTTT. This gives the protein CASSVGQSASPLHF.

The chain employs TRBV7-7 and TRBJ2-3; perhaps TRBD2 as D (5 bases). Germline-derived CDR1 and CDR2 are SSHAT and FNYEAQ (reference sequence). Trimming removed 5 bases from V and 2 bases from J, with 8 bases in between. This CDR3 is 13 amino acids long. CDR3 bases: TGTGCCAGCAGCAGAGGGAACACAGATACGCAGTATTTT. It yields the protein CASSRGNTDTQYF.

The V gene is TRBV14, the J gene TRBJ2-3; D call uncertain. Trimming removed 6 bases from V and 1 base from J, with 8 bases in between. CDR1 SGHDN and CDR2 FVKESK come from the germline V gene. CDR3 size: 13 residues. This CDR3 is CASRRGGTDTQYF. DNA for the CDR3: TGTGCCAGCAGGCGAGGTGGCACAGATACGCAGTATTTT. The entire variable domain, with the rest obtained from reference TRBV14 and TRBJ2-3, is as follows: EAGVTQFPSHSVIEKGQTVTLRCDPISGHDNLYWYRRVMGKEIKFLLHFVKESKQDESGMPNNRFLAERTGGTYSTLKVQPAELEDSGVYFCASRRGGTDTQYFGPGTRLTVL.

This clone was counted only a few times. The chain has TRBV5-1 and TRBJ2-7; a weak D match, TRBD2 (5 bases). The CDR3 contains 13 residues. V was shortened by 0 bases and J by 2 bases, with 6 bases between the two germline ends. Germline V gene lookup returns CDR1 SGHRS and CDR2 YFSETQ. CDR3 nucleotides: TGCGCCAGCAGCTTGGTTAGCGCCTACGAGCAGTACTTC. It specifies CASSLVSAYEQYF.

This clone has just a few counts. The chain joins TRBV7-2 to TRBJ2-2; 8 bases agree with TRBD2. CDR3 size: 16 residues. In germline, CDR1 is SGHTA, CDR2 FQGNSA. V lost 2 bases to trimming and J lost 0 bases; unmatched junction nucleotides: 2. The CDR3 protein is CASSLQLAANTGELFF. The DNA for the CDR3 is TGTGCCAGCAGCTTACAACTAGCGGCGAACACCGGGGAGCTGTTTTTT.

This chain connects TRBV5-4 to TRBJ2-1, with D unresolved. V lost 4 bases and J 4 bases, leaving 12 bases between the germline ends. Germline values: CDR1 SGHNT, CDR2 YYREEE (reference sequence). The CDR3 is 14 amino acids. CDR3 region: CASSPETHYNEQFF. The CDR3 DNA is TGTGCCAGCAGCCCAGAGACTCATTACAATGAGCAGTTCTTC.

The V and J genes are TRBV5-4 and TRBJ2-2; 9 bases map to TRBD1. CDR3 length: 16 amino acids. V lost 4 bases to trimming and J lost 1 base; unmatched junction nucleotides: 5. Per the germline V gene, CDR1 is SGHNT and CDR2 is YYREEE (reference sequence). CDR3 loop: CASSQGGQGNTGELFF. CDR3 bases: TGTGCCAGCAGCCAGGGGGGACAGGGGAACACCGGGGAGCTGTTTTTT.

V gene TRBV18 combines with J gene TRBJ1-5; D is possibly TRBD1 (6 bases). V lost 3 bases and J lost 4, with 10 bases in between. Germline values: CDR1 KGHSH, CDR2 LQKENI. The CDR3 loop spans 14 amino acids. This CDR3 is CASSPVDRNQPQHF. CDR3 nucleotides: TGTGCCAGCTCACCGGTCGACAGGAATCAGCCCCAGCATTTT.

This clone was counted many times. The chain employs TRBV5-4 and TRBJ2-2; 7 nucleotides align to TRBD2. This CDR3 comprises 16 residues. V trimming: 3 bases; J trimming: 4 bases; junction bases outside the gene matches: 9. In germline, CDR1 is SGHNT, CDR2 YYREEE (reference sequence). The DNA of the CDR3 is TGTGCCAGCAGCTCCCTTGGGGGGAGGGGCACCGGGGAGCTGTTTTTT. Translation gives CASSSLGGRGTGELFF. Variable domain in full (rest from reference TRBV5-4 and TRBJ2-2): ETGVTQSPTHLIKTRGQQVTLRCSSQSGHNTVSWYQQALGQGPQFIFQYYREEENGRGNFPPRFSGLQFPNYSSELNVNALELDDSALYLCASSSLGGRGTGELFFGEGSRLTVL.

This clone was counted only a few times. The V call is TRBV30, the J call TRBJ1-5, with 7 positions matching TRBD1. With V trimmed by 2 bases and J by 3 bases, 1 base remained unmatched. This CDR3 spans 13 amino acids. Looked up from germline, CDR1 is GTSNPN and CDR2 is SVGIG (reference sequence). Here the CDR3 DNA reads TGTGCCTGGAGTACAGGGGCCAATCAGCCCCAGCATTTT. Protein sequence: CAWSTGANQPQHF.

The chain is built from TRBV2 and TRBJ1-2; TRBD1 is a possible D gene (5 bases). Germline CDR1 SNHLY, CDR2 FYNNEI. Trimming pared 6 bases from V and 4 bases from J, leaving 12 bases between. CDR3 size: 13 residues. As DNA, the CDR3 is TGTGCCAGCAGCGAAACAGGCGTCTATGGCTACACCTTC. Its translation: CASSETGVYGYTF.

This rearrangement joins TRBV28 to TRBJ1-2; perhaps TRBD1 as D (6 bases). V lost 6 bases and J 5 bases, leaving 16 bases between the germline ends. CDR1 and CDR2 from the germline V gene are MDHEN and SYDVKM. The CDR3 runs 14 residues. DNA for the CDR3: TGTGCCAGCAGCCCCGCAGGACAGCGATATGGCTACACCTTC. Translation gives CASSPAGQRYGYTF.

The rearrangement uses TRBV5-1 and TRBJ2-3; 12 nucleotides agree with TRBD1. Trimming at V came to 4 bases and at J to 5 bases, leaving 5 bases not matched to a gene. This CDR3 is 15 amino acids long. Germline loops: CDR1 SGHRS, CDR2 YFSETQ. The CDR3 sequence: CASSGTGGLGDTQYF. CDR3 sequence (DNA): TGCGCCAGCAGCGGGACAGGGGGCCTGGGAGATACGCAGTATTTT.

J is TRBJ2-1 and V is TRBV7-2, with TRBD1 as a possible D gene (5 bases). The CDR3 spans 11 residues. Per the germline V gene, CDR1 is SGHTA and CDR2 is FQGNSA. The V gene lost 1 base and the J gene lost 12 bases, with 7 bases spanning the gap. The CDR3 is CASSLGGTQFF. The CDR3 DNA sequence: TGTGCCAGCAGCTTAGGGGGCACGCAGTTCTTC.

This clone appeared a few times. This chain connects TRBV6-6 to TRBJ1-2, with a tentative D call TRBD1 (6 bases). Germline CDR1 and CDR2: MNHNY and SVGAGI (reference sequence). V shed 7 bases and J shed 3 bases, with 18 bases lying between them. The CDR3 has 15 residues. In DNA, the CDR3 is TGTGCCAGCATCGTAGACGGGACATCGTACTATGGCTACACCTTC. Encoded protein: CASIVDGTSYYGYTF.

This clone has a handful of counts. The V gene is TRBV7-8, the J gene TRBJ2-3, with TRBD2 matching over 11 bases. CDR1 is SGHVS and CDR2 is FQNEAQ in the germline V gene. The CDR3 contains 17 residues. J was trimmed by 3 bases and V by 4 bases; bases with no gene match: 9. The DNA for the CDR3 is TGTGCCAGCAGCTGGAATAGCGGGGGGGCCGGAACAGATACGCAGTATTTT. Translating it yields CASSWNSGGAGTDTQYF.

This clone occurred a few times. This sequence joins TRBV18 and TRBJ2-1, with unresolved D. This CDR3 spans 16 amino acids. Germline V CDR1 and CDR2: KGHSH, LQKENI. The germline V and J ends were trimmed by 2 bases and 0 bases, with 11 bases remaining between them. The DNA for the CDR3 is TGTGCCAGCTCACCAGGTGGGCAGAGCTCCTACAATGAGCAGTTCTTC. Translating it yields CASSPGGQSSYNEQFF.

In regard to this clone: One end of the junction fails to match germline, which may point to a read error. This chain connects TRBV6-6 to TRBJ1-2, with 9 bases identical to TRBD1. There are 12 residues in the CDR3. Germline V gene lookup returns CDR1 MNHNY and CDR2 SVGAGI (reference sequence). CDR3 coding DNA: TGTGCCAGCAGTTACTCGGGACAGGGAGGAACTTTC. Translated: CASSYSGQGGTF.

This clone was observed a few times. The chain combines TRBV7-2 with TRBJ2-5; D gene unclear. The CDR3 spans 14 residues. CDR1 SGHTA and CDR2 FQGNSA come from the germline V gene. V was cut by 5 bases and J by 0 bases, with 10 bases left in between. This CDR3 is CASSARRDQETQYF. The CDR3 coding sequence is TGTGCCAGCAGCGCCCGCCGGGACCAAGAGACCCAGTACTTC.

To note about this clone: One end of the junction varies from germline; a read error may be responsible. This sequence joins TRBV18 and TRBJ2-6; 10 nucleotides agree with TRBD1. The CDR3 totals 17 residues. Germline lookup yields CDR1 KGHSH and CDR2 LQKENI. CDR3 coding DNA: TGTGCCAGCTCCCCTGGGGACAGGGGATCTGAGGCCAACGTCCTGACTTTC. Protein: CASSPGDRGSEANVLTF. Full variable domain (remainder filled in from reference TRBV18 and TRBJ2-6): NAGVMQNPRHLVRRRGQEARLRCSPMKGHSHVYWYRQLPEEGLKFMVYLQKENIIDESGMPKERFSAEFPKEGPSILRIQQVVRGDSAAYFCASSPGDRGSEANVLTFGAGSRLTVL.

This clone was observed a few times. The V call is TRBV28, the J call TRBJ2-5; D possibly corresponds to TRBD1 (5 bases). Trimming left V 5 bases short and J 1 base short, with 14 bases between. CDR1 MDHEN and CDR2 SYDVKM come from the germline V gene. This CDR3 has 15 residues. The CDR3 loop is CASSAYTGPQETQYF. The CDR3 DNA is TGTGCCAGCAGTGCCTATACAGGACCCCAAGAGACCCAGTACTTC.

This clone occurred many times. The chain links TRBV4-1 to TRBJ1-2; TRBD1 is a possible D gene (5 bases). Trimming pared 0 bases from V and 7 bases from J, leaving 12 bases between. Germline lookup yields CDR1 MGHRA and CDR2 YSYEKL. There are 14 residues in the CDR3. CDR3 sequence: CASSQDRDFVGYTF. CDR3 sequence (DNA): TGCGCCAGCAGCCAAGACAGGGACTTTGTTGGCTACACCTTC.